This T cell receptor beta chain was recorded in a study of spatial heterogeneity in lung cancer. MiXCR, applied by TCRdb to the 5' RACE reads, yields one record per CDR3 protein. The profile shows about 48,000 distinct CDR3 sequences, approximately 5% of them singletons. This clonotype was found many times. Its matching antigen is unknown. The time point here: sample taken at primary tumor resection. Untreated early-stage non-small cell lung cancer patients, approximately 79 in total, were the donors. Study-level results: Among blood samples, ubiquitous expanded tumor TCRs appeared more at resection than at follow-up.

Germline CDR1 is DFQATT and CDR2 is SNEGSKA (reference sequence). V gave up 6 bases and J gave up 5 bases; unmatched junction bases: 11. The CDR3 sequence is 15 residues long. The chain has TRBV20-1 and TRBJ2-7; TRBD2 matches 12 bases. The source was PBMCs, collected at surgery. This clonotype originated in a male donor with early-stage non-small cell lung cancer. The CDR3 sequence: CSAPGLAGMEHEQYF. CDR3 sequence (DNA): TGCAGTGCCCCCGGACTAGCGGGGATGGAGCACGAGCAGTACTTC.